The 25 T cell receptor beta chains below were found in one sample sequenced in a study of graft-versus-host responses after intestinal transplantation. The table came from immunoSEQ multiplex PCR; TCRdb's copy has only in-frame clones and leaves some out. The sample holds about 150,000 clones, around 90% seen once. Their antigens are not known. Material: unstimulated CD4+ T cells sorted from spleen or lymph node cells, obtained before intestinal transplant. The receptor set was obtained from a human donor who received an intestinal transplant.

This chain connects TRBV2 to TRBJ2-1; 7 nucleotides line up with TRBD2. The ends lost 4 bases at V and 4 bases at J; junction bases unmatched: 1. The CDR3 loop spans 13 amino acids. Germline V lookup: CDR1 SNHLY, CDR2 FYNNEI. Here the CDR3 reads CASSAGGYNEQFF. In DNA form, the CDR3 reads TGTGCCAGCAGTGCCGGGGGGTACAATGAGCAGTTCTTC.

CDR3: CTFKTSGREGTGELFF. In nucleotides, the CDR3 is TGCACCTTTAAGACTAGCGGGAGGGAGGGCACCGGGGAGCTGTTTTTT. The chain combines TRBV29-1 with TRBJ2-2, with 14 bases fitting TRBD2. Looked up from germline, CDR1 is SQVTM and CDR2 is ANQGSEA. This CDR3 has 16 residues.

V usage is TRBV27 and J usage is TRBJ2-7, with D unresolved. This CDR3 has 14 amino acids. CDR1 is MNHEY and CDR2 is SMNVEV in the germline V gene (reference sequence). Deletions cut 5 bases from V and 1 base from J, with 12 bases between. DNA for the CDR3: TGTGCCAGCAGTCCAAATCTTGTGTCCTACGAGCAGTACTTC. It translates to CASSPNLVSYEQYF.

The V and J genes are TRBV5-4 and TRBJ2-5; no reliable D call. The V gene lost 4 bases and the J gene lost 2 bases, with 12 bases spanning the gap. The CDR3 is 14 amino acids. The germline V gene has CDR1 SGHNT and CDR2 YYREEE (reference sequence). CDR3 loop: CASSPKTAQETQYF. CDR3 nucleotide sequence: TGTGCCAGCAGCCCAAAGACTGCACAAGAGACCCAGTACTTC.

This chain connects TRBV9 to TRBJ2-5, with 12 bases that match TRBD1. The end of the DNA is better explained by TRBJ2-7, so the J call may be wrong. This CDR3 comprises 15 residues. Per germline, CDR1 SGDLS and CDR2 YYNGEE. CDR3 nucleotide sequence: TGTGCCAGCAGCGTAGAGGGACAGGGGGCCAACGAGCAGTACTTC. This sequence encodes CASSVEGQGANEQYF.

V is TRBV29-1 and J is TRBJ2-5, with TRBD2 matching 8 bases. The ends lost 6 bases at V and 2 bases at J; junction bases unmatched: 11. This CDR3 region has 15 residues. Germline V gene sequence: CDR1 SQVTM, CDR2 ANQGSEA. CDR3 nucleotides: TGCAGCGTATCCCCTCGACTAGCGCATCAAGAGACCCAGTACTTC. The encoded protein is CSVSPRLAHQETQYF.

The chain is built from TRBV6-5 and TRBJ1-5, with no clear D. In germline, CDR1 is MNHEY, CDR2 SVGAGI. Trimming cost V 5 bases and J 6 bases, with 11 bases left between them. The CDR3 runs to 13 residues. The DNA of the CDR3 is TGTGCCAGCAGTGATAGGGTGAGTCAGCCCCAGCATTTT. Its translation: CASSDRVSQPQHF.

CDR3: CASRPLQGQGYTEAFF. The CDR3 DNA follows: TGTGCCAGCAGACCCCTTCAGGGACAGGGGTACACTGAAGCTTTCTTT. The chain recombines TRBV28 with TRBJ1-1; TRBD1 matches 10 bases. Trimming removed 6 bases from V and 3 bases from J; junction bases left unmatched: 10. This CDR3 contains 16 residues. Germline CDR1 reads MDHEN; CDR2 reads SYDVKM.

The chain is built from TRBV5-4 and TRBJ2-5; D gene uncertain. This CDR3 is built from 15 residues. V was shortened by 0 bases and J by 3 bases, with 12 bases between the two germline ends. Per germline, CDR1 SGHNT and CDR2 YYREEE (reference sequence). CDR3 loop: CASSLARQTKETQYF. Here the CDR3 DNA reads TGTGCCAGCAGCTTGGCCAGGCAGACGAAAGAGACCCAGTACTTC.

V usage is TRBV6-5 and J usage is TRBJ1-4; D call uncertain. This CDR3 spans 15 amino acids. Germline CDR1 and CDR2: MNHEY and SVGAGI. Trimming removed 0 bases from V and 1 base from J, with 6 bases in between. DNA of the CDR3: TGTGCCAGCAGTTACTCTGAGATAACTAATGAAAAACTGTTTTTT. This sequence encodes CASSYSEITNEKLFF.

About this clone: An end of the junction differs from the germline gene, which may be a read error. The genes are TRBV29-1 and TRBJ1-1; no firm D call. CDR3 length: 10 residues. Per the germline V gene, CDR1 is SQVTM and CDR2 is ANQGSEA. CDR3 amino acids: CSRTNAEAFF. CDR3 in DNA: TGCAGCAGAACGAACGCTGAAGCTTTCTTT. The full variable domain, rest sourced from reference TRBV29-1 and TRBJ1-1, is SAVISQKPSRDICQRGTSLTIQCQVDSQVTMMFWYRQQPGQSLTLIATANQGSEATYESGFVIDKFPISRPNLTFSTLTVSNMSPEDSSIYLCSRTNAEAFFGQGTRLTVV.

The CDR3 nucleotides are TGTGCCAGCAGCTTTGGGGGGAATAGCAATCAGCCCCAGCATTTT. Its translation: CASSFGGNSNQPQHF. The gene calls are TRBV7-2 and TRBJ1-5; D is perhaps TRBD1 (5 bases). Trimming took off 3 bases at V and 0 bases at J, with 9 bases between the two ends. The CDR3 runs to 15 residues. Germline V gives CDR1 SGHTA, CDR2 FQGNSA.

CDR3 sequence: CASSSSGGGQYF. CDR3 in DNA: TGTGCCAGCAGCTCGTCAGGGGGTGGGCAGTACTTC. The chain employs TRBV6-1 and TRBJ2-7, with 7 bases lining up with TRBD1. Germline V gene data show CDR1 as MNHNS and CDR2 as SASEGT. This CDR3 comprises 12 residues. The V segment lost 6 bases and the J segment 9 bases; nucleotides outside the gene matches: 8.

This clone has just one count. V and J are TRBV4-3 and TRBJ1-3, with D hard to call. Germline-derived CDR1 and CDR2 are LGHNA and YSLEER. This CDR3 spans 15 amino acids. Deletions cut 0 bases from V and 0 bases from J, with 6 bases between. The CDR3 region has the DNA TGCGCCAGCAGCCAAGATACTTCCTCTGGAAACACCATATATTTT. Protein: CASSQDTSSGNTIYF.

The V and J genes are TRBV5-1 and TRBJ2-1; 7 nucleotides align to TRBD2. This CDR3 is 15 amino acids long. V lost 0 bases and J lost 7; bases outside the gene matches: 7. Germline V gene lookup returns CDR1 SGHRS and CDR2 YFSETQ. The CDR3 loop reads CASSLARRELNEQFF. The CDR3 DNA follows: TGCGCCAGCAGCTTGGCCCGGCGGGAGCTAAATGAGCAGTTCTTC. Filled out from reference TRBV5-1 and TRBJ2-1, the complete variable domain reads KAGVTQTPRYLIKTRGQQVTLSCSPISGHRSVSWYQQTPGQGLQFLFEYFSETQRNKGNFPGRFSGRQFSNSRSEMNVSTLELGDSALYLCASSLARRELNEQFFGPGTRLTVL.

The gene calls are TRBV19 and TRBJ1-1; TRBD1 matches 10 bases. CDR3 size: 18 residues. Trimming removed 5 bases from V and 6 bases from J; junction bases left unmatched: 18. The germline CDR1 and CDR2 sequences are LNHDA and SQIVND (reference sequence). CDR3 sequence: CASSGRADRGRVQSEAFF. The CDR3 nucleotides are TGTGCCAGTAGTGGCCGGGCTGACAGGGGGCGCGTACAGTCTGAAGCTTTCTTT.

V gene TRBV7-3 combines with J gene TRBJ2-2; D is perhaps TRBD1 (5 bases). Germline CDR1 and CDR2: SGHTA and FQGTGA. Trimming left V 5 bases short and J 4 bases short, with 8 bases between. The CDR3 is made up of 13 amino acids. DNA of the CDR3: TGTGCCAGCAGCCAGGGCTTCACCGGGGAGCTGTTTTTT. Translating it yields CASSQGFTGELFF.

V gene TRBV4-1 combines with J gene TRBJ1-5; unclear D gene. Germline V gives CDR1 MGHRA, CDR2 YSYEKL. Trimming removed 5 bases from V and 3 bases from J, with 8 bases in between. This CDR3 has 13 amino acids. CDR3: CASSAPDNQPQHF. In DNA, the CDR3 is TGCGCCAGCAGCGCACCGGACAATCAGCCCCAGCATTTT.

V gene TRBV5-1 combines with J gene TRBJ2-1, with 8 positions matching TRBD2. Germline loops: CDR1 SGHRS, CDR2 YFSETQ. CDR3 length: 16 amino acids. The J segment lost 1 base and the V segment lost 4 bases, leaving 7 bases of the junction unmatched. The CDR3 region is CASSPLAGKSYNEQFF. The DNA of the CDR3 is TGCGCCAGCAGCCCGCTAGCGGGTAAGTCCTACAATGAGCAGTTCTTC.

This clone has only one observation. CDR3 sequence (DNA): TGTGCCTGGGACAAACATAGGGAGACCCAGTACTTC. Translation: CAWDKHRETQYF. The gene calls are TRBV30 and TRBJ2-5; D remains ambiguous. The germline V and J ends were trimmed by 5 bases and 5 bases, with 12 bases remaining between them. The CDR3 consists of 12 residues. In germline, CDR1 is GTSNPN, CDR2 SVGIG (reference sequence). Full variable domain (remainder filled in from reference TRBV30 and TRBJ2-5): SQTIHQWPATLVQPVGSPLSLECTVEGTSNPNLYWYRQAAGRGLQLLFYSVGIGQISSEVPQNLSASRPQDRQFILSSKKLLLSDSGFYLCAWDKHRETQYFGPGTRLLVL.

The V and J genes are TRBV5-1 and TRBJ1-6; 9 bases are shared with TRBD1. This CDR3 is 15 amino acids long. Germline CDR1 is SGHRS and CDR2 is YFSETQ. J lost 10 bases, V lost 3 bases, and 8 bases had no gene match. The DNA of the CDR3 is TGCGCCAGCAGCTCCACGACAGGGGGAGAATCACCCCTCCACTTT. This codes for CASSSTTGGESPLHF. Complete variable domain (other parts from reference TRBV5-1 and TRBJ1-6): KAGVTQTPRYLIKTRGQQVTLSCSPISGHRSVSWYQQTPGQGLQFLFEYFSETQRNKGNFPGRFSGRQFSNSRSEMNVSTLELGDSALYLCASSSTTGGESPLHFGNGTRLTVT.

The chain combines TRBV4-2 with TRBJ2-3; D remains ambiguous. Per germline, CDR1 LGHNA and CDR2 YNFKEQ. Trimming removed 0 bases at V and 2 bases at J, with 12 bases between. The CDR3 covers 16 residues. CDR3 protein: CASSQEFNFDTDTQYF. CDR3 DNA: TGTGCCAGCAGCCAAGAGTTTAACTTTGACACAGATACGCAGTATTTT.

The chain employs TRBV9 and TRBJ2-1; 11 nucleotides line up with TRBD2. The CDR3 is made up of 15 amino acids. Per germline, CDR1 SGDLS and CDR2 YYNGEE. V lost 4 bases and J lost 9; bases outside the gene matches: 9. CDR3 nucleotide sequence: TGTGCCAGCAGCACTACTAGCGGGAGAAACGTTGAGCAGTTCTTC. It specifies CASSTTSGRNVEQFF.

CDR3 DNA sequence: TGTGCCAGCCGAAACGGGGCCTCAGGTAGGGGCTACACCTTC. Amino acid sequence: CASRNGASGRGYTF. The chain combines TRBV28 with TRBJ1-2; D might be TRBD1 (5 bases). The germline gives CDR1 MDHEN, CDR2 SYDVKM. The V gene lost 8 bases and the J gene lost 8 bases, with 21 bases spanning the gap. CDR3 size: 14 residues.

The rearrangement links TRBV27 to TRBJ1-5; 8 bases line up with TRBD1. The CDR3 consists of 14 residues. Germline loops: CDR1 MNHEY, CDR2 SMNVEV (reference sequence). J lost 6 bases, V lost 8 bases, and 9 bases had no gene match. This chain's CDR3 is CASAPDRGSQPQHF. In DNA form, the CDR3 reads TGTGCCAGCGCACCTGACAGGGGCAGTCAGCCCCAGCATTTT.